The clone carrying this TCR beta chain turned up a few times. What it binds is unknown. TCRdb itself ran the 5' RACE reads through MiXCR, one entry per CDR3 protein. The sample records roughly 130,000 distinct CDR3 sequences, roughly 15% being singletons. The data were obtained in a study of T-cell memory formation after mild COVID-19. Findings of the study overall: CD4/CD8 balance characterized clones contracting day 15 to 85, and CD4+ skew characterized later expanders. A subset of responding clones appeared in pre-infection memory, suggesting cross-reactive memory joined.

The trim removed 5 bases at V and 7 bases at J, leaving 7 bases unmatched. The CDR3 has 15 residues. The germline CDR1 and CDR2 sequences are SNHLY and FYNNEI. Sequenced: PBMCs or a T cell subset sorted from them (not recorded which). The clonotype originates from an adult woman who had mild COVID-19 (a few samples of this study predate the infection). Cell type and time point are not known. The rearrangement uses TRBV2 and TRBJ2-1; TRBD1 matches 11 bases. The CDR3 DNA sequence: TGTGCCAGCAGTACCGGACAGGGGGCATGGAATGAGCAGTTCTTC. It specifies CASSTGQGAWNEQFF.